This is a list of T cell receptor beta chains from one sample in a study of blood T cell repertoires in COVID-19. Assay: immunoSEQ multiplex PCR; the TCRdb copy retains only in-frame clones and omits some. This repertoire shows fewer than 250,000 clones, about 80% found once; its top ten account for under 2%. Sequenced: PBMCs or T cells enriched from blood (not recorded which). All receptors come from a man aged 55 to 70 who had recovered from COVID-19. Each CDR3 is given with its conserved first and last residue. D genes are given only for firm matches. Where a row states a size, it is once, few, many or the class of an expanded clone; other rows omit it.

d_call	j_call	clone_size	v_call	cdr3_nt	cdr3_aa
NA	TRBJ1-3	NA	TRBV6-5	TGTGCCAGCAGGCCAATGGGGACACCTGGAAACACCATATATTTT	CASRPMGTPGNTIYF
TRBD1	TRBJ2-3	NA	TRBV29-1	TGCAGCGTTAGGACAGGGGCTACCACAGATACGCAGTATTTT	CSVRTGATTDTQYF
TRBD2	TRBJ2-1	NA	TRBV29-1	TGCAGCGTTGAAGTTTCTAGCGGGGGGGAGCAGTTCTTC	CSVEVSSGGEQFF
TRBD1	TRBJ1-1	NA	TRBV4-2	TGTGCCAGCAGCCAAGAGGGACAGCCGAACACTGAAGCTTTCTTT	CASSQEGQPNTEAFF
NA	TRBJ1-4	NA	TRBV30	TGTGCCTGGAGTCAAGCGACTGTTACAACTAATGAAAAACTGTTTTTT	CAWSQATVTTNEKLFF
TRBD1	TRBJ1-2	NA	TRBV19	TGTGCCAGTAGTATAGAGGGACAGGGAGGCTATGGCTACACCTTC	CASSIEGQGGYGYTF
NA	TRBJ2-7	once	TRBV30	TGTGCCTGGAGTGTCGGACAGCCTGGGGTGCAGTACTTC	CAWSVGQPGVQYF
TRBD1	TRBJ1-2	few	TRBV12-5	TGTGCTAGTGGTTTGGCTACAGGGACAGTGGGGTATGGCTACACCTTC	CASGLATGTVGYGYTF
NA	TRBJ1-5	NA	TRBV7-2	TGTGCCAGCAGCTTAGATCCAGGTTGGCCCCAGCATTTT	CASSLDPGWPQHF
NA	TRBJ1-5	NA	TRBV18	TGTGCCAGCTCACCACCCGGGTTCAATCAGCCCCAGCATTTT	CASSPPGFNQPQHF
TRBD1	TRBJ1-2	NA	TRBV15	TGTGCCACCAGCAGGGGAGAAGACAGGGGAATGGGCTACACCTTC	CATSRGEDRGMGYTF
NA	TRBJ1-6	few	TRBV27	TGTGCCAGCAGTGTCGGGGTCGCTTCACCCCTCCACTTT	CASSVGVASPLHF
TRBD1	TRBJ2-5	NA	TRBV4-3	TGCGCCAGCAGCCAAGACAGGGGGAAGACCCAGTACTTC	CASSQDRGKTQYF
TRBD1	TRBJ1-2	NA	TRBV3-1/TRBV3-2	TGTGCCAGCAGCCAAAATTCGGACAGGGGGAGAATAAGTGGCTACACCTTC	CASSQNSDRGRISGYTF
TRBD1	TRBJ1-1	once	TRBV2	TGTGCCAGCGGGACAGGGTCTACAATGAACACTGAAGCTTTCTTT	CASGTGSTMNTEAFF
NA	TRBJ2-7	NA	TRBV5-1	TGCGCCAGCAGCCCGCAAGGGGGGGGGCTTCTTCTCGAGCAGTACTTC	CASSPQGGGLLLEQYF
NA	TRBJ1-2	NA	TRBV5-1	TGCGCCAGCAGCTTGGTGCACCGCAGCTATGGCTACACCTTC	CASSLVHRSYGYTF